The following is a T cell receptor (beta chain) sequence with its context. Antigen: not known. CDR3 length: 16 amino acids. Germline V lookup: CDR1 GTSNPN, CDR2 SVGIG (reference sequence). The ends were cut back, 0 bases at V and 2 bases at J, with 13 bases in the middle. Assay: immunoSEQ multiplex PCR; the TCRdb copy retains only in-frame clones and omits some. Of just under 80,000 clones listed, around 90% are singletons. This entry is derived from a study of T cell responses to AZD1222 COVID-19 vaccine. Broader study findings: Spike was spanned by vaccine-associated CD4 TCRs, which were dominant at 160-218 and 743-854. The breadth and depth of Spike-specific TCRs increased once two AZD1222 doses had been given. Clonal diversity may have been underestimated, and the donors were mostly white British, with more females than males.

The TCR originated in an adult who received the AZD1222 COVID-19 vaccine. V is TRBV30 and J is TRBJ1-4; TRBD1 is a possible D gene (6 bases). Material: peripheral blood, obtained 28 days after the second AZD1222 dose. The CDR3 DNA reads as TGTGCCTGGAGTGTACTAGGGGGGCACACTAATGAAAAACTGTTTTTT. This encodes CAWSVLGGHTNEKLFF.